Here is one TCR beta chain with its context. Antigen unknown. Expansion with viral peptide pools was applied to antigen-specific CD4+ T cells by the ViraFEST assay prior to sequencing. After roughly 11 days in culture, the CD4+ T cells were isolated. Their SARS-CoV-2 infection, verified by PCR, occurred between March and December 2020. Each culture well received roughly 1.9 million PBMC. These cells were then cultured in IMDM with about 9.9 IU/ml IL-2 and about 9.9 ug/ml peptides. Half-medium changes using IL-2 medium occurred on days 3 and 7. This sample stems from a study of vaccination effects on CD4 cells after COVID-19. Study information: Either the mRNA-1273 or the BNT162b2 vaccine was given to participants as two doses.

Overall study findings and caveats: Marked contraction was observed in infection-induced and vaccine-induced clones late after vaccination.

The CDR3 is 14 residues long. Trimming removed 10 bases from V and 7 bases from J; junction bases left unmatched: 14. Germline CDR1 reads ENHRY; CDR2 reads SYGVKD. This table comes from immunoSEQ multiplex PCR, and its TCRdb copy is limited to in-frame clones, with some not included. The data contain tens of thousands of clones, around 79% of them singletons. This chain joins TRBV10-3 and TRBJ1-1; 8 positions match TRBD1. This TCR was sampled from a human donor who had a prior SARS-CoV-2 infection. The sequences come from CD4+ T cells from PBMCs cultured with HCoV-NL63 spike peptides, collected before COVID-19 vaccination. For the CDR3, the DNA is TGTGCCACCACCGGACAGGGAGGTATCAGTGAAGCTTTCTTT. Its protein is CATTGQGGISEAFF.